This T cell receptor (beta chain) was documented in a study of T-cell reconstitution after alpha-beta-depleted transplantation in children. The CDR3 extends over 14 amino acids. Trimming took off 0 bases at V and 5 bases at J, with 10 bases between the two ends. CDR1 and CDR2 (germline): SGHRS, YFSETQ. Researchers prepared the TCRbeta library using unique molecular identifiers, the study reports. TCRdb re-called the PCR reads through MiXCR, storing one row per CDR3 protein. The profile shows some 260,000 distinct CDR3 sequences, roughly 25% of them singletons. The chain couples TRBV5-1 to TRBJ2-3, with D perhaps TRBD1 (6 bases). The sequences come from PBMCs, mostly from graft donor cells, collected 360 days after TCRalphabeta/CD19-depleted stem cell transplant. This receptor was obtained from a female patient between 2 and 15 years old who had a stem cell transplant for congenital amegakaryocytic thrombocytopenia, so the T cells may come from the graft donor. CDR3 residues: CASSLASTGDTQYF. For the CDR3, the DNA is TGCGCCAGCAGCTTGGCCTCGACAGGAGATACGCAGTATTTT. Full variable domain (remainder filled in from reference TRBV5-1 and TRBJ2-3): KAGVTQTPRYLIKTRGQQVTLSCSPISGHRSVSWYQQTPGQGLQFLFEYFSETQRNKGNFPGRFSGRQFSNSRSEMNVSTLELGDSALYLCASSLASTGDTQYFGPGTRLTVL.